Following are 2 T cell receptor beta chains from one sample sequenced in a study of Graves' ophthalmopathy and Graves' hyperthyroidism. Researchers took RNA transcripts and amplified TCR beta CDR3 regions from them. The first round was an RT-PCR with HTBI primers, and the second round was a multiplex PCR. A single record per CDR3 protein comes from TCRdb applying MiXCR to the multiplex PCR reads. The data show about 740,000 distinct CDR3 sequences, about 44% seen once. The sequenced sample consisted of peripheral blood. The source is an adult man with Graves' ophthalmopathy.

The V gene is TRBV20-1, the J gene TRBJ2-7; 9 positions agree with TRBD1. The CDR3 runs to 12 residues. Germline values: CDR1 DFQATT, CDR2 SNEGSKA (reference sequence). The CDR3 DNA reads TGCAGCGCCAGGACAGGGGAGCGCGAGCAGTACTTC. Protein: CSARTGEREQYF.

The CDR3 here is CASRSQKDGYTF. The CDR3 nucleotides are TGTGCCAGCAGGTCTCAAAAGGATGGCTACACCTTC. The rearrangement joins TRBV2 to TRBJ1-2; no firm D call. Trimming pared 6 bases from V and 6 bases from J, leaving 11 bases between. Germline loops: CDR1 SNHLY, CDR2 FYNNEI. The CDR3 runs 12 residues.